The text below deals with one TCR beta chain. Germline V lookup: CDR1 LNHDA, CDR2 SQIVND (reference sequence). With 5 bases removed from V and 1 base from J, the gap between germline ends came to 16 bases. This CDR3 comprises 16 residues. This sample was taken from a study of radiation and T cells in renal cell carcinoma. The time point was: blood 2 weeks post-SBRT. Specified treatment: 15 Gy SBRT to primary tumor, nephrectomy 4 weeks later. This table comes from immunoSEQ multiplex PCR, and its TCRdb copy is limited to in-frame clones, with some not included. The sample holds 150,000 to 190,000 clones, roughly 90% seen once.

The sample in question was blood, obtained from a patient whose treatment included radiotherapy and nephrectomy. The chain is built from TRBV19 and TRBJ2-3, with D possibly TRBD2 on 5 matching bases. The origin of this receptor is a woman aged 50 to 60 with renal cell carcinoma. The DNA of the CDR3 is TGTGCCAGTAGTCCTCGCGGGCTAGCCGGCACAGATACGCAGTATTTT. Translating gives CASSPRGLAGTDTQYF.